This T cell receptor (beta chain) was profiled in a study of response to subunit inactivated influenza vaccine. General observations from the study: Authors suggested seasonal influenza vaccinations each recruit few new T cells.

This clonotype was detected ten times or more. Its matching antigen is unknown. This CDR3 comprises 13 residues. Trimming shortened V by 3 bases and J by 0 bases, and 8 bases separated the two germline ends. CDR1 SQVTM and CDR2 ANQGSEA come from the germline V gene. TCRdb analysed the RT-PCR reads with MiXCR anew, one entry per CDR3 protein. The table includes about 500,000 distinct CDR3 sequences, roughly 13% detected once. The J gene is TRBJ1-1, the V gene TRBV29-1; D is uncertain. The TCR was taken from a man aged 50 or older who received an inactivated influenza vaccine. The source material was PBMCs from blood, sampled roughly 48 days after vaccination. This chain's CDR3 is CSVERALNTEAFF. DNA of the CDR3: TGCAGCGTTGAGAGAGCTTTGAACACTGAAGCTTTCTTT.